This TCR beta chain was recovered during a study of T cells expressing NK-cell markers. Study-wide background: One of eight sequenced donors was HCMV-seronegative; the other seven were seropositive.

The cDNA for TCR beta came from 5'RACE template switching with UMIs. TCRdb reprocessed the 5' RACE reads, with one entry per CDR3 protein and no DNA. This repertoire includes some 150,000 distinct CDR3 sequences. As for this clonotype: What it binds is not known.

Study-level results: For five or six donors, the dominant NKG2C+ clonotypes made up about 1.0-7.5% of their CD8+ T cells. HCMV specificity of the expanded NKG2C+ T cell clones stayed unclear.

CDR3 length equals 15 residues. The germline CDR1 and CDR2 sequences are SGHRS and YFSETQ. The sequencing sample was made of blood T cells: a sorted CD56 or NKG2C T cell subset, CD4+ or CD8+ T cells, or bulk PBMC T cells (not recorded which). The TCR originated in a man between 18 and 29 years old in good health. The V and J genes are TRBV5-1 and TRBJ2-3; TCRdb's assignment of TRBD1 cannot be checked, as there is no DNA. The chain's CDR3 is CASRTSDRGPDTQYF.